Detailed here is one TCR beta chain. Its antigen is unknown. Germline values: CDR1 LNHDA, CDR2 SQIVND (reference sequence). V was cut by 6 bases and J by 6 bases, with 11 bases left in between. This CDR3 comprises 12 residues. PCR employed 60 Vbeta and 13 Jbeta primers. Repertoires were generated with immunoSEQ multiplex PCR, while TCRdb's copy carries only in-frame clones and drops some. The sample has around 160,000 clones; about 75% are singletons. The data were taken from a study of cytomegalovirus exposure and HLA in healthy donors. Overall study findings and caveats: Rarity characterized most TCR sequences, yet some public TCRs appeared in many donors. A later examination showed that TCR association rates differed by HLA locus, with DRB1 most and HLA-C fewest. Sequencing probably produced one cluster of sequence variants that were highly shared.

The V and J genes are TRBV19 and TRBJ1-2; D remains unclear. The sequenced material came from PBMCs. The sequence came from a woman between 40 and 55 years old in good health and CMV-seropositive. CDR3 amino acids: CASRVEANGYTF. CDR3 in DNA: TGTGCCAGTAGAGTCGAGGCTAATGGCTACACCTTC.